This TCR beta chain was recorded in a study of shared clonotypes between healthy human individuals. Turning to the study itself: Plates per donor: three CD4 naive, three CD4 memory, two CD8 naive, one CD8 memory.

Regarding the study as a whole: With a handful of donors compared, roughly 5% of naive CD4 clonotypes were shared. Non-shared clonotypes displayed generation probabilities falling below those of clonotypes present in all four donors.

Approximately 210 ng DNA, tens of thousands of T cell genomes, went into each sorted-subset replicate PCR. TCRdb keeps only in-frame clones here, not all; method: immunoSEQ multiplex PCR. The sample has 2 million to 2.5 million clones, approximately 96% seen once. As for this clone: Its specificity is unknown.

Looked up from germline, CDR1 is SGHRS and CDR2 is YFSETQ. The CDR3 extends over 12 amino acids. With 3 bases removed from V and 5 bases from J, the gap between germline ends came to 8 bases. The TCR sequence derives from a man younger than 35 in good health. Source material: naive CD4+ T cells sorted from blood. Subset of the sample: CD45RA+ positively selected. The rearrangement links TRBV5-1 to TRBJ2-5; D is undetermined. CDR3 in amino acids: CASSSESETQYF. Written as DNA, the CDR3 is TGCGCCAGCAGCTCGGAATCGGAGACCCAGTACTTC.